What follows are 3 T cell receptor beta chains derived from one specimen sequenced in a study of cytomegalovirus exposure and HLA in healthy donors (dated by TCRdb to about 2017). Library method: the immunoSEQ multiplex PCR assay. The multiplex PCR relied on a mix of 60 forward primers for TCR Vbeta segments and 13 reverse primers for TCR Jbeta segments. The table was pulled from immuneACCESS by TCRdb, which kept in-frame rearrangements only. Such tables lose some clones; where checked, under half of the loss comes from unresolved V genes, and the rest has no known cause. The sample table records approximately 150,000 clones; about two thirds of these occur just once. The ten largest clones add up to 3.5% to 5% of the sample. The sequencing input was PBMCs. These receptors were taken from a man aged 60-69 years in good health and CMV-seronegative.

V usage is TRBV19 and J usage is TRBJ2-7, with D uncertain. V was shortened by 6 bases and J by 1 base, with 10 bases between the two germline ends. The CDR3 runs 13 residues. Per the germline V gene, CDR1 is LNHDA and CDR2 is SQIVND (reference sequence). CDR3 nucleotide sequence: TGTGCCAGTAGCCTGCGCGAATCCTACGAGCAGTACTTC. Protein product: CASSLRESYEQYF. Looking up the rest from reference TRBV19 and TRBJ2-7 gives the full variable domain: DGGITQSPKYLFRKEGQNVTLSCEQNLNHDAMYWYRQDPGQGLRLIYYSQIVNDFQKGDIAEGYSVSREKKESFPLTVTSAQKNPTAFYLCASSLRESYEQYFGPGTRLTVT.

In DNA form, the CDR3 reads TGTGCCAGCAGCTTAGGGCAGGTCGGGGAGCTGTTTTTT. Protein: CASSLGQVGELFF. This chain links TRBV11-2 with TRBJ2-2; D is unclear. Germline V gene lookup returns CDR1 SGHAT and CDR2 FQNNGV. V was trimmed by 1 base and J by 7 bases, leaving 7 bases between them. This CDR3 is 13 amino acids long. Full variable domain (outside the CDR3, taken from reference TRBV11-2 and TRBJ2-2): EAGVAQSPRYKIIEKRQSVAFWCNPISGHATLYWYQQILGQGPKLLIQFQNNGVVDDSQLPKDRFSAERLKGVDSTLKIQPAKLEDSAVYLCASSLGQVGELFFGEGSRLTVL.

The chain couples TRBV9 to TRBJ1-3, with D uncertain. Germline CDR1 reads SGDLS; CDR2 reads YYNGEE. The CDR3 consists of 15 residues. Trimming left V 3 bases short and J 4 bases short, with 14 bases between. In DNA form, the CDR3 reads TGTGCCAGCAGCGACAGCCCCTTAGGAGGAAACACCATATATTTT. Residues: CASSDSPLGGNTIYF.